The 5 T cell receptor beta chains in this list originate from one sample, sequenced in a study of graft-versus-host responses after intestinal transplantation. Using immunoSEQ multiplex PCR, the repertoire was profiled, and TCRdb retains in-frame clones only, with some absent. The data show approximately 100,000 clones, under 95% seen once. These receptors' targets are unknown. The starting material was unstimulated CD8+ T cells sorted from spleen or lymph node cells, obtained before intestinal transplant. These receptors all stem from a human donor who received an intestinal transplant.

The table lists this clone with a count of one. The V and J genes are TRBV5-6 and TRBJ2-7, with 10 bases aligning to TRBD2. After removal of 2 bases from V and 0 bases from J, the junction contained 8 bases not matched to a gene. The CDR3 is made up of 17 amino acids. The germline CDR1 and CDR2 sequences are SGHDT and YYEEEE. The CDR3 reads CASSFGSGGTSSYEQYF. The CDR3 nucleotides read TGTGCCAGCAGCTTCGGTAGCGGGGGGACCAGCTCCTACGAGCAGTACTTC.

The chain employs TRBV7-9 and TRBJ1-1; TRBD1 might be the D (6 bases). This CDR3 region has 14 residues. The germline V gene encodes CDR1 SEHNR and CDR2 FQNEAQ (reference sequence). Trimming pared 1 base from V and 7 bases from J, leaving 13 bases between. The CDR3 protein is CASSLDGTPFEAFF. For the CDR3, the DNA is TGTGCCAGCAGCTTAGACGGGACACCCTTTGAAGCTTTCTTT.

The chain couples TRBV9 to TRBJ2-7; the match to TRBD1 covers 8 bases. CDR1 and CDR2 from the germline V gene are SGDLS and YYNGEE. V lost 4 bases to trimming and J lost 2 bases; unmatched junction nucleotides: 5. The CDR3 extends over 14 amino acids. This CDR3 reads CASSKTGVPYEQYF. The CDR3 region has the DNA TGTGCCAGCAGCAAGACAGGGGTACCCTACGAGCAGTACTTC.

The chain carries TRBV15 and TRBJ2-7; D is unclear. The germline V and J ends were trimmed by 0 bases and 0 bases, with 3 bases remaining between them. CDR3 length: 13 amino acids. The germline CDR1 and CDR2 sequences are LNHNV and YYDKDF (reference sequence). This CDR3 is CATSREDSYEQYF. Here the CDR3 DNA reads TGTGCCACCAGCAGAGAGGACTCCTACGAGCAGTACTTC. Full variable domain (missing parts from reference TRBV15 and TRBJ2-7): DAMVIQNPRYQVTQFGKPVTLSCSQTLNHNVMYWYQQKSSQAPKLLFHYYDKDFNNEADTPDNFQSRRPNTSFCFLDIRSPGLGDTAMYLCATSREDSYEQYFGPGTRLTVT.

V usage is TRBV21-1 and J usage is TRBJ1-2; TRBD1, as called in the table, went unchecked against the DNA. TRBV21-1 is classified as a pseudogene. This CDR3 is built from 14 residues. The CDR3 loop reads CARPGPREGYGYTF. The CDR3 DNA follows: TGTGCCAGACCAGGCCCCAGGGAAGGCTATGGCTACACCTTC.